This is a list of T cell receptor beta chains from one sample in a study of identifying expanded T cells in peripheral blood. Generated by immunoSEQ multiplex PCR, the TCRdb table keeps only in-frame clones and is missing some. The data show 90,000 or so clones, with 85% to 90% seen just once and 15% to 20% held by the top ten. The sample consisted of blood. These receptors originate from a person aged 18 to 75 in good health. Both conserved end residues are part of each CDR3. The D gene is left open where the match is weak. Size is omitted from some rows. Given values are once, few, many or a class for expanded clones.

V gene	J gene	clone size	D gene	CDR3 protein	CDR3 DNA
TRBV30	TRBJ2-1	once	TRBD2	CAWGGGVAQFF	TGTGCCTGGGGCGGGGGAGTAGCGCAGTTCTTC
TRBV6-5	TRBJ1-2	NA	NA	CASSYGLATYYTF	TGTGCCAGCAGTTACGGCCTAGCCACCTACTACACCTTC
TRBV7-9	TRBJ1-5	NA	NA	CASSPTGQPQHF	TGTGCCAGCAGCCCTACAGGTCAGCCCCAGCATTTT
TRBV7-8	TRBJ1-3	NA	NA	CASSATAWAGNTIYF	TGTGCCAGCAGCGCGACGGCTTGGGCTGGAAACACCATATATTTT
TRBV6-5	TRBJ2-7	few	TRBD1	CASSFSGTGSYEQYF	TGTGCCAGCAGTTTCTCCGGGACAGGGTCCTACGAGCAGTACTTC
TRBV5-4	TRBJ1-4	NA	NA	CASSFALTSEKLFF	TGTGCCAGCAGCTTCGCACTAACATCTGAAAAACTGTTTTTT
TRBV29-1	TRBJ1-2	NA	NA	CSVNYLDGYTF	TGCAGCGTTAATTACCTTGATGGCTACACCTTC
TRBV7-8	TRBJ1-1	NA	NA	CASSSGTGSAFF	TGTGCCAGCAGCTCGGGGACCGGGTCTGCTTTCTTT
TRBV29-1	TRBJ2-5	NA	NA	CSVKPADSQETQYF	TGCAGCGTTAAACCCGCGGACAGCCAAGAGACCCAGTACTTC
TRBV13	TRBJ2-3	NA	TRBD2	CASSPVSSRGGTDTQYF	TGTGCCAGCAGCCCCGTTTCCTCGCGGGGGGGCACAGATACGCAGTATTTT
TRBV5-6	TRBJ1-5	NA	NA	CASSSVTKNQPQHF	TGTGCCAGCAGCTCCGTCACTAAAAATCAGCCCCAGCATTTT
TRBV7-2	TRBJ2-3	NA	NA	CASSLAPHTDTQYF	TGTGCCAGCAGCTTAGCCCCACACACAGATACGCAGTATTTT
TRBV11-2	TRBJ2-7	NA	NA	CASSLAQGRREQYF	TGTGCCAGCAGCTTAGCCCAGGGGAGGCGCGAGCAGTACTTC
TRBV5-4	TRBJ2-1	NA	TRBD2	CASSSRNSGGINEQFF	TGTGCCAGCAGCTCTCGCAATAGCGGGGGGATTAATGAGCAGTTCTTC
TRBV4-3	TRBJ1-4	NA	NA	CASSQEWPGGGEKLFF	TGCGCCAGCAGCCAAGAATGGCCCGGTGGTGGGGAAAAACTGTTTTTT
TRBV29-1	TRBJ2-5	few	NA	CSVTGAGNQETQYF	TGCAGCGTTACGGGGGCGGGGAACCAAGAGACCCAGTACTTC
TRBV29-1	TRBJ2-5	once	NA	CSVSQVVKETQYF	TGCAGCGTTTCGCAGGTGGTCAAAGAGACCCAGTACTTC
TRBV6-6	TRBJ1-4	NA	NA	CASRRTENEKLFF	TGTGCCAGCAGGAGGACTGAAAATGAAAAACTGTTTTTT
TRBV7-6	TRBJ2-2	NA	NA	CASEGAGELFF	TGTGCCAGCGAGGGGGCCGGGGAGCTGTTTTTT
TRBV7-8	TRBJ1-5	NA	TRBD1	CASSFQGGDSNQPQHF	TGTGCCAGCAGCTTCCAGGGGGGGGACAGCAATCAGCCCCAGCATTTT
TRBV12-5	TRBJ2-6	NA	NA	CASEDSGANVLTF	TGTGCTAGTGAAGACTCTGGGGCCAACGTCCTGACTTTC
TRBV7-9	TRBJ1-6	NA	NA	CASSPRQNSPLHF	TGTGCCAGCAGCCCAAGACAGAATTCACCCCTCCACTTT
TRBV5-8	TRBJ1-1	NA	NA	CASSQEGGGLTEAFF	TGTGCCAGCAGCCAGGAAGGAGGGGGGCTCACTGAAGCTTTCTTT
TRBV15	TRBJ1-4	NA	NA	CATSSFGGSGEKLFF	TGTGCCACCAGCAGTTTTGGGGGTTCCGGTGAAAAACTGTTTTTT
TRBV7-2	TRBJ2-7	NA	TRBD2	CASSPATSGGAWEQYF	TGTGCCAGCAGCCCAGCGACTAGCGGGGGGGCTTGGGAGCAGTACTTC
TRBV7-2	TRBJ2-5	NA	TRBD2	CASSSTLAGGYQETQYF	TGTGCCAGCAGCTCAACCCTAGCGGGGGGGTACCAAGAGACCCAGTACTTC
TRBV6-7	TRBJ1-5	NA	NA	CATSDPNSNQPQHF	TGTGCCACCTCGGACCCCAATAGCAATCAGCCCCAGCATTTT
TRBV5-4	TRBJ1-3	NA	NA	CASSFLGPGNTIYF	TGTGCCAGCAGCTTTCTCGGCCCAGGAAACACCATATATTTT
TRBV11-2	TRBJ2-7	few	NA	CASSLWAEQYF	TGTGCCAGCAGCTTATGGGCCGAGCAGTACTTC
TRBV20-1	TRBJ1-2	NA	NA	CSALYRDGYTF	TGCAGTGCTCTCTACAGGGATGGCTACACCTTC
TRBV7-9	TRBJ1-2	NA	NA	CASSLMAAGDYGYTF	TGTGCCAGCAGCTTAATGGCGGCAGGGGACTATGGCTACACCTTC
TRBV19	TRBJ2-1	NA	NA	CASIGGYNEQFF	TGTGCCAGTATCGGGGGATACAATGAGCAGTTCTTC
TRBV16	TRBJ1-2	NA	NA	CASSQISIYGYTF	TGTGCCAGCAGCCAAATCAGTATCTATGGCTACACCTTC
TRBV6-1	TRBJ1-1	NA	NA	CASSAGRLMNTEAFF	TGTGCCAGCAGTGCGGGACGACTCATGAACACTGAAGCTTTCTTT
TRBV11-2	TRBJ2-3	NA	NA	CASSLAPIRGDTQYF	TGTGCCAGCAGCTTAGCCCCTATCAGGGGAGATACGCAGTATTTT
TRBV5-1	TRBJ2-5	NA	NA	CASSLDGSEGGETQYF	TGCGCCAGCAGCTTGGACGGTAGCGAGGGTGGGGAGACCCAGTACTTC
TRBV27	TRBJ2-7	NA	NA	CASRTVEGSEQYF	TGTGCCAGCAGGACGGTAGAGGGATCCGAGCAGTACTTC
TRBV10-3	TRBJ1-2	NA	NA	CAISEQDYGYTF	TGTGCCATCAGTGAACAGGACTATGGCTACACCTTC
TRBV7-6	TRBJ2-5	NA	NA	CASSPFLTAGQQETQYF	TGTGCCAGCAGCCCATTTTTGACCGCCGGGCAGCAAGAGACCCAGTACTTC
TRBV7-6	TRBJ2-5	NA	NA	CASSLVTPAAGETQYF	TGTGCCAGCAGCTTAGTTACGCCAGCCGCCGGGGAGACCCAGTACTTC
TRBV6-6	TRBJ1-5	NA	NA	CASGKVNNQPQHF	TGTGCCAGCGGGAAGGTAAACAATCAGCCCCAGCATTTT
TRBV30	TRBJ1-6	NA	TRBD1	CAWSVFTPQGATGNSPLHF	TGTGCCTGGAGTGTTTTCACCCCTCAGGGGGCAACAGGGAATTCACCCCTCCACTTT
TRBV9	TRBJ2-2	NA	NA	CASSALKSLRGELFF	TGTGCCAGCAGCGCCCTTAAAAGTTTGCGCGGGGAGCTGTTTTTT
TRBV6-5	TRBJ1-6	few	NA	CASGALRPNSPLHF	TGTGCCAGCGGAGCCCTTCGACCTAATTCACCCCTCCACTTT
TRBV9	TRBJ2-6	NA	NA	CASSVPRETGANVLTF	TGTGCCAGCAGCGTACCTCGGGAAACTGGGGCCAACGTCCTGACTTTC
TRBV7-9	TRBJ2-3	NA	TRBD1	CASSLTGRTDTQYF	TGTGCCAGCAGCTTGACAGGGCGCACAGATACGCAGTATTTT
TRBV9	TRBJ1-6	NA	NA	CASSVQGLDSPLHF	TGTGCCAGCAGCGTACAGGGTTTGGATTCACCCCTCCACTTT